This entry lists 30 T cell receptor beta chains sequenced from one sample in a study of cytomegalovirus exposure and HLA in healthy donors. A multiplex PCR was run with 60 Vbeta primers and 13 Jbeta primers. Clones were read by immunoSEQ multiplex PCR, and TCRdb kept only the in-frame ones, dropping some. Among 150,000 to 200,000 clones, approximately 86% were seen once, and the ten largest hold roughly 1.7%. Sequencing used PBMCs. These receptors all come from a woman aged 18-29 years in good health and CMV-seronegative.

V and J are TRBV5-1 and TRBJ1-6, with 11 bases that match TRBD1. Germline V gives CDR1 SGHRS, CDR2 YFSETQ. V gave up 3 bases and J gave up 7 bases; unmatched junction bases: 12. This CDR3 region has 18 residues. The CDR3 region is CASSSGQGAPSLNSPLHF. The CDR3 nucleotides read TGCGCCAGCAGCTCAGGACAGGGGGCTCCCTCCTTGAATTCACCCCTCCACTTT.

The V call is TRBV19, the J call TRBJ2-1; maybe TRBD1 (7 bases). The V and J ends lost 0 bases and 4 bases respectively, with 19 bases between them. CDR1 and CDR2 from the germline V gene are LNHDA and SQIVND (reference sequence). The CDR3 covers 18 residues. The CDR3 region has the DNA TGTGCCAGTAGTATAGAAGGCGGCCAGGGGGGCTGGTACAATGAGCAGTTCTTC. It is translated as CASSIEGGQGGWYNEQFF.

The J gene is TRBJ2-1, the V gene TRBV30; 10 bases align to TRBD2. The V segment lost 2 bases and the J segment 10 bases; nucleotides outside the gene matches: 11. The CDR3 runs 15 residues. Per germline, CDR1 GTSNPN and CDR2 SVGIG (reference sequence). The CDR3 nucleotides read TGTGCCTGGAGTCCCGGGACTAGCGAGACCCAAGAGCAGTTCTTC. The encoded protein is CAWSPGTSETQEQFF.

The chain is built from TRBV5-1 and TRBJ2-1; TRBD2 might be the D (6 bases). The germline CDR1 and CDR2 sequences are SGHRS and YFSETQ. The CDR3 has 14 amino acids. Trimming removed 3 bases from V and 10 bases from J, with 17 bases in between. CDR3 bases: TGCGCCAGCAGCTCCTTACGGGGGAGCGAGGAGCAGTTCTTC. It specifies CASSSLRGSEEQFF.

The gene calls are TRBV5-4 and TRBJ2-1; TRBD2 is a possible D gene (7 bases). Trimming cost V 4 bases and J 2 bases, with 13 bases left between them. This CDR3 region has 15 residues. From germline, CDR1 is SGHNT and CDR2 YYREEE (reference sequence). The CDR3 is CASSRGRGTYNEQFF. For the CDR3, the DNA is TGTGCCAGCAGCCGGGGGAGGGGGACCTACAATGAGCAGTTCTTC.

This chain's CDR3 is CASSSKEREGPYEQYF. The DNA of the CDR3 is TGTGCCAGTAGTTCCAAGGAGCGGGAGGGCCCCTACGAGCAGTACTTC. The chain couples TRBV19 to TRBJ2-7; TRBD2 aligns across 10 bases. In germline, CDR1 is LNHDA, CDR2 SQIVND (reference sequence). This CDR3 is 16 amino acids long. Trimming at V came to 5 bases and at J to 2 bases, leaving 9 bases not matched to a gene. The full variable domain, rest sourced from reference TRBV19 and TRBJ2-7, is DGGITQSPKYLFRKEGQNVTLSCEQNLNHDAMYWYRQDPGQGLRLIYYSQIVNDFQKGDIAEGYSVSREKKESFPLTVTSAQKNPTAFYLCASSSKEREGPYEQYFGPGTRLTVT.

This clone was counted once. J is TRBJ2-7 and V is TRBV11-3; 9 bases are shared with TRBD2. The trim removed 2 bases at V and 3 bases at J, leaving 11 bases unmatched. This CDR3 is built from 17 residues. Germline assignment: CDR1 SGHNT and CDR2 YENEEA. The CDR3 here is CASSLRAGGIPVYEQYF. The CDR3 DNA reads TGTGCCAGCAGCTTAAGGGCGGGAGGGATACCAGTCTACGAGCAGTACTTC. Using reference TRBV11-3 and TRBJ2-7 for the parts outside the CDR3, the full variable domain is EAGVVQSPRYKIIEKKQPVAFWCNPISGHNTLYWYLQNLGQGPELLIRYENEEAVDDSQLPKDRFSAERLKGVDSTLKIQPAELGDSAVYLCASSLRAGGIPVYEQYFGPGTRLTVT.

The CDR3 bases are TGTGCCAGCAGTGAACGACAGGGGAAGTCTGGGTACGAGCAGTACTTC. It is translated as CASSERQGKSGYEQYF. The chain employs TRBV6-1 and TRBJ2-7, with 8 bases matching TRBD1. Germline V CDR1 and CDR2: MNHNS, SASEGT. The V segment lost 2 bases and the J segment 4 bases; nucleotides outside the gene matches: 10. The CDR3 length is 16 residues.

Note on this clone: Germline is not matched at one junction end, which may reflect a read error. As DNA, the CDR3 is TGTTCCAGCAGCTTAGACAGTTCGGGGAAGTACGAGCAGTACTTC. Its protein product is CSSSLDSSGKYEQYF. V gene TRBV7-9 combines with J gene TRBJ2-7; D tentatively reads TRBD1 or TRBD2 (5 bases each). Germline V gene sequence: CDR1 SEHNR, CDR2 FQNEAQ (reference sequence). The CDR3 covers 15 residues. The variable domain in full, completed from reference TRBV7-9 and TRBJ2-7, reads DTGVSQNPRHKITKRGQNVTFRCDPISEHNRLYWYRQTLGQGPEFLTYFQNEAQLEKSRLLSDRFSAERPKGSFSTLEIQRTEQGDSAMYLCSSSLDSSGKYEQYFGPGTRLTVT.

The genes are TRBV6-6 and TRBJ2-5, with D maybe TRBD1 (5 bases). The J call may be incorrect, as the DNA end agrees better with TRBJ2-7. Germline lookup yields CDR1 MNHNY and CDR2 SVGAGI (reference sequence). The CDR3 sequence is 14 residues long. The CDR3 sequence is CASQGHLSSYEQYF. The CDR3, as DNA: TGTGCCAGCCAAGGACATTTGAGCTCCTACGAGCAGTACTTC.

This chain joins TRBV18 and TRBJ2-3; possibly TRBD2 for D (6 bases). The CDR3 loop spans 15 amino acids. Trimming took off 4 bases at V and 4 bases at J, with 15 bases between the two ends. CDR1 is KGHSH, CDR2 LQKENI, per germline. CDR3 sequence (DNA): TGTGCCAGCTCACGACTGCCGGGAGCAGCAGATACGCAGTATTTT. Translated: CASSRLPGAADTQYF.

The chain joins TRBV6-6 to TRBJ2-7, with a weak D call TRBD2 (6 bases). V lost 6 bases and J lost 2, with 11 bases in between. In germline, CDR1 is MNHNY, CDR2 SVGAGI (reference sequence). The CDR3 consists of 13 residues. Here the CDR3 reads CASRSGGTYEQYF. The CDR3 bases are TGTGCCAGCAGGTCCGGGGGAACCTACGAGCAGTACTTC.

J is TRBJ1-3 and V is TRBV6-1; a weak D match, TRBD1 (5 bases). Trimming shortened V by 4 bases and J by 6 bases, and 10 bases separated the two germline ends. The CDR3 consists of 13 residues. Germline V gene sequence: CDR1 MNHNS, CDR2 SASEGT. CDR3 in DNA: TGTGCCAGCAGTGGCAGGGAGGCAAACACCATATATTTT. Protein product: CASSGREANTIYF.

This clone was detected a few times. This chain links TRBV9 with TRBJ2-1; TRBD2 matches at 7 bases. The germline CDR1 and CDR2 sequences are SGDLS and YYNGEE. V gave up 3 bases and J gave up 3 bases; unmatched junction bases: 9. The CDR3 has 16 residues. CDR3 DNA: TGTGCCAGCAGCGACTCCCTAGCGGACTTCTACAATGAGCAGTTCTTC. This translates into CASSDSLADFYNEQFF.

V and J are TRBV30 and TRBJ1-1, with D tentatively TRBD1 (6 bases). Germline CDR1 GTSNPN, CDR2 SVGIG (reference sequence). The ends were cut back, 1 base at V and 11 bases at J, with 20 bases in the middle. The CDR3 spans 14 residues. CDR3 DNA: TGTGCCTGGAGTGCCTTACAGGGCTCTAAAGAGGCTTTCTTT. The encoded protein is CAWSALQGSKEAFF.

In the case of this clone: This sample includes further DNA sequences coding for the same CDR3. The chain is built from TRBV28 and TRBJ1-6; no definite D call. The V gene lost 3 bases and the J gene lost 7 bases, with 10 bases spanning the gap. This CDR3 is built from 14 residues. In germline, CDR1 is MDHEN, CDR2 SYDVKM. DNA of the CDR3: TGTGCCAGCAGTTTTAGGGAGAAGAATTCACCCCTCCACTTT. Protein sequence: CASSFREKNSPLHF.

The chain combines TRBV2 with TRBJ2-7; tentatively, D is TRBD1 (7 bases). Germline CDR1 and CDR2: SNHLY and FYNNEI. The V end was cut by 10 bases, the J end by 4 bases, with 20 bases between. This CDR3 has 14 amino acids. The CDR3 region is CATIGAGGSYEQYF. The CDR3 coding sequence is TGTGCCACTATCGGGGCAGGGGGGTCTTACGAGCAGTACTTC.

This chain connects TRBV30 to TRBJ2-3; a weak D match, TRBD2 (6 bases). Between the trimmed V and J ends, which lost 3 bases and 2 bases, there was a span of 18 bases. The CDR3 consists of 16 residues. CDR1 GTSNPN and CDR2 SVGIG come from the germline V gene (reference sequence). CDR3 sequence reads: CAWRPQGRPLTDTQYF. DNA of the CDR3: TGTGCCTGGAGACCCCAAGGGAGGCCCCTCACAGATACGCAGTATTTT.

The CDR3 nucleotides read TGCGCCAGCAGCTTGGCGAGGACTAGCGCATACAATGAGCAGTTCTTC. Amino acids: CASSLARTSAYNEQFF. The J gene is TRBJ2-1, the V gene TRBV5-1; 9 bases fit TRBD2. Germline CDR1 reads SGHRS; CDR2 reads YFSETQ. Unmatched junction bases numbered 5, after V lost 0 bases and J lost 4 bases. This CDR3 has 16 residues.

The chain recombines TRBV2 with TRBJ2-1, with TRBD1 matching 9 bases. Germline V CDR1 and CDR2: SNHLY, FYNNEI. V lost 8 bases and J lost 5; bases outside the gene matches: 4. CDR3 length: 13 residues. The CDR3 loop reads CASGTGNDNEQFF. The CDR3 nucleotides are TGTGCCAGCGGGACAGGGAACGACAATGAGCAGTTCTTC.

V usage is TRBV5-5 and J usage is TRBJ2-7; 9 bases are a match to TRBD2. Per germline, CDR1 SGHKS and CDR2 YYEKEE (reference sequence). V shed 0 bases, J shed 3 bases, and the junction held 7 bases outside the gene matches. CDR3 length: 16 amino acids. In nucleotides, the CDR3 is TGTGCCAGCAGCTTGGGAGGGACTAGCACCCTCTACGAGCAGTACTTC. Translation: CASSLGGTSTLYEQYF.

DNA for the CDR3: TGTGCCAGCAGCTATACAGACAGCTCTGGAAACACCATATATTTT. Its translation: CASSYTDSSGNTIYF. The genes are TRBV5-5 and TRBJ1-3, with a weak D call TRBD1 (5 bases). The CDR3 is made up of 15 amino acids. V gave up 3 bases and J gave up 0 bases, with 10 bases separating them. The germline V gene has CDR1 SGHKS and CDR2 YYEKEE (reference sequence).

V is TRBV6-6 and J is TRBJ2-7; 9 nucleotides align to TRBD2. The V gene end was trimmed by 10 bases and the J gene end by 2 bases; junction bases not matched to a gene: 12. The CDR3 is 15 residues long. Per the germline V gene, CDR1 is MNHNY and CDR2 is SVGAGI (reference sequence). The CDR3 loop is CAIQGASGNPYEQYF. In nucleotides, the CDR3 is TGTGCCATCCAAGGGGCTAGCGGGAACCCCTACGAGCAGTACTTC.

As concerns this clone: This sample includes further DNA sequences coding for the same CDR3. The V and J genes are TRBV5-1 and TRBJ2-1, with D possibly TRBD1 on 5 matching bases. CDR3 length: 15 residues. Germline lookup yields CDR1 SGHRS and CDR2 YFSETQ. V lost 2 bases, J lost 8 bases, and 17 bases lay in between. The CDR3 region is CASSFNWGAWDEQFF. The CDR3 nucleotides are TGCGCCAGCAGCTTTAATTGGGGCGCATGGGATGAGCAGTTCTTC.

The V and J genes are TRBV7-2 and TRBJ1-2, with 8 bases aligning to TRBD1. The CDR3 length is 15 residues. V shed 4 bases and J 8 bases; nucleotides not matched to a gene: 12. The germline CDR1 and CDR2 sequences are SGHTA and FQGNSA. CDR3 loop: CASSSDWTGRGGYTF. Written as DNA, the CDR3 is TGTGCCAGCAGCTCCGACTGGACAGGGCGCGGCGGCTACACCTTC.

The V call is TRBV7-9, the J call TRBJ2-7; 7 bases fit TRBD1. The J segment lost 1 base and the V segment lost 4 bases, leaving 10 bases of the junction unmatched. CDR1 and CDR2 (germline): SEHNR, FQNEAQ (reference sequence). This CDR3 contains 16 residues. CDR3 amino acids: CASSSPSAGGSYEQYF. CDR3 sequence (DNA): TGTGCCAGCAGCTCGCCGTCGGCAGGGGGTTCCTACGAGCAGTACTTC.

CDR3: CASSRLAGESTDTQYF. Written as DNA, the CDR3 is TGCGCCAGCAGCCGACTAGCGGGGGAGTCCACAGATACGCAGTATTTT. The J gene is TRBJ2-3, the V gene TRBV5-1, with 12 bases matching TRBD2. Trimming at V came to 4 bases and at J to 2 bases, leaving 5 bases not matched to a gene. CDR1 is SGHRS and CDR2 is YFSETQ in the germline V gene. The CDR3 covers 16 residues. Together with reference TRBV5-1 and TRBJ2-3, the CDR3 gives the full variable domain: KAGVTQTPRYLIKTRGQQVTLSCSPISGHRSVSWYQQTPGQGLQFLFEYFSETQRNKGNFPGRFSGRQFSNSRSEMNVSTLELGDSALYLCASSRLAGESTDTQYFGPGTRLTVL.

DNA of the CDR3: TGCGCCAGCAGCTTGGTGGGTAGCGGGAGGATCTACGAGCAGTACTTC. It codes for CASSLVGSGRIYEQYF. The chain carries TRBV5-1 and TRBJ2-7; TRBD2 matches 10 bases. CDR3 length equals 16 residues. The junction had 6 bases not matched to a gene; V was cut back by 0 bases and J by 3 bases. From germline, CDR1 is SGHRS and CDR2 YFSETQ.

This clone was counted a few times. The CDR3 coding sequence is TGTGCCAGCAGCCAGACAGGGTGGTACGAGCAGTACTTC. Protein sequence: CASSQTGWYEQYF. This sequence joins TRBV5-6 and TRBJ2-7, with 7 nucleotides matching TRBD1. Germline V gene lookup returns CDR1 SGHDT and CDR2 YYEEEE. The length of the CDR3 is 13 residues. With 4 bases clipped from V and 4 bases from J, the junction kept 5 bases outside the gene matches.

This clone was observed a single time. This rearrangement joins TRBV15 to TRBJ2-5; 8 nucleotides align to TRBD1. The junction had 3 bases not matched to a gene; V was cut back by 4 bases and J by 5 bases. The CDR3 spans 13 residues. In germline, CDR1 is LNHNV, CDR2 YYDKDF (reference sequence). The CDR3 sequence is CATSTRGQETQYF. The CDR3 DNA reads TGTGCCACCAGCACCAGGGGGCAGGAGACCCAGTACTTC.